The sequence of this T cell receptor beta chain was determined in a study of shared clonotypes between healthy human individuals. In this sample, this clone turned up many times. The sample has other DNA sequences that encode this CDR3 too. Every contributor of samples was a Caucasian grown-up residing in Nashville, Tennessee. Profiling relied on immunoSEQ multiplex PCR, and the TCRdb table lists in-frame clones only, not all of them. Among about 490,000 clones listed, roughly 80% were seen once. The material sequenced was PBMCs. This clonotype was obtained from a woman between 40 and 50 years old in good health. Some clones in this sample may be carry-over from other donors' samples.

CDR3 bases: TGTGCCAGCAGTGAATCCCAGGCTCGGTCACCCCTCCACTTT. Encoded protein: CASSESQARSPLHF. J is TRBJ1-6 and V is TRBV25-1; D gene ambiguous. Germline V lookup: CDR1 MGHDK, CDR2 SYGVNS. V lost 1 base, J lost 10 bases, and 11 bases lay in between. The CDR3 sequence is 14 residues long.